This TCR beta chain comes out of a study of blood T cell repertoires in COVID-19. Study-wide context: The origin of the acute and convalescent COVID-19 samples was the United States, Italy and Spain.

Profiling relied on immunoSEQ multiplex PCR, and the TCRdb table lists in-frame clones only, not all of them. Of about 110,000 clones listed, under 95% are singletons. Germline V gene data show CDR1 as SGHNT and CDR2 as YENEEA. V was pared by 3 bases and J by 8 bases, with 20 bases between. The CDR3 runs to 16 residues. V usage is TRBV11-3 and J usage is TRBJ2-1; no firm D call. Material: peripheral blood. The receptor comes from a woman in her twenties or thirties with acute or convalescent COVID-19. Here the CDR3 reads CASSFGVGGPADEQFF. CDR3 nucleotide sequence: TGTGCCAGCAGCTTTGGTGTAGGTGGGCCCGCCGATGAGCAGTTCTTC.